The T cell receptor (beta chain) under discussion was sequenced for a study of shared clonotypes between healthy human individuals (TCRdb year 2020). Describing the broader study: The cohort included three men and a couple of women between 18 and 49 years of age. For each donor, three plates each were used for CD4 naive and CD4 memory, two plates were used for CD8 naive, and one plate was used for CD8 memory. Blood TCR repertoires of roughly 5 healthy adults were deeply sequenced to estimate repertoire size and the extent of clonotype sharing between individuals. To increase sequencing depth and limit assay-specific biases, different laboratories used diverse techniques to prepare libraries and sequence TCR repertoires. Between about 0.8 and 9 billion PBMCs per donor were obtained by leukapheresis.

Using the deep immunoSEQ assay, TCR CDR3 regions were amplified from genomic DNA by multiplex PCR. Extracted genomic DNA from each cell subset was spread evenly across all wells of several immunoSEQ 96-well plates, with each plate serving as a replicate. For sorted subsets, about 210 ng of genomic DNA, equivalent to 30,000 or so T cell genomes, went into each replicate PCR. Purified libraries were quantified with a Qubit 3.0 fluorometer, sized on a Bioanalyzer 2100, and re-quantified with the KAPA Library Quantification kit. Every immunoSEQ 96-well plate was sequenced on a dedicated single-read 150-cycle Illumina NextSeq 550 flow cell. As for the authors' bioinformatics: Because the immunoSEQ output held only junctional sequences and lacked quality scores, the filtering could not match the filtering applied to full-length reads. To assign V/J genes and CDR3, sequences were annotated against IMGT germline references using PyIR, a Python wrapper for IgBLAST v1.9. Any read was removed if the V/J assignment was weak (E-value above 1e-6), the CDR3 was missing, or the read contained stop codons, out-of-frame junctions, or ambiguous translated residues. A V3J clonotype was defined by an identical inferred V gene, J gene, and CDR3 amino acid sequence. The percentage overlap between two repertoires was calculated by dividing the number of shared unique clonotypes by the size of the smaller repertoire. Richness of each repertoire was evaluated using RTK rarefaction, the Chao1 estimator, and Recon v2.1 estimates of unobserved clonotypes. Generation probabilities were computed with OLGA for all TCRbeta clonotypes obtained by the gDNA method from a few donors. The table comes from immuneACCESS by way of TCRdb, which keeps in-frame sequences with V and J called. Part of the clones is missing from these tables; in studies checked, under half for an unresolved V gene and the rest for unknown reasons. The DNA was the basis for D and trimming; V, J and clone size are from that table. This sample lists roughly 2.2 million clones; 93% were detected once. About 0.37% of the sample is held by the ten biggest clonotypes.

This clone was recorded once. Its antigen is not yet known. Base qualities were left out, and no much larger clone turns up one base away. What the study reported, not specific to this receptor: The genetic and exposure-history diversity represented was limited by the small number of donors. Based on pairwise subsampling, the degree of clonotype sharing among donors was expected to be affected by sequencing depth. Naive subsets generally had larger estimated clonotype richness than memory subsets. Rarefaction of sorted-subset datasets indicated incomplete sequencing despite the large sequencing depth. Compared with non-shared clonotypes, the clonotypes found in all four sorted-subset donors had higher generation probabilities. Approximately 5% of naive CD4, roughly 3.5% of naive CD8, roughly 2.4% of memory CD4, and about 0.4% of memory CD8 clonotypes were shared across a few donors. Only blood was sampled, and tissue TCR repertoires likely differ from those in blood.

Donors were healthy HIV-negative adults with no recently reported acute infections or vaccinations. All donors were Caucasian adults living in Nashville, Tennessee, USA. Magnetic negative selection was used to enrich CD4+ T cells, after which naive cells were positively selected on CD45RA and the negative fraction became the memory subset. After blood collection by leukapheresis, PBMCs were isolated using Ficoll-Histopaque density gradient centrifugation and then cryopreserved in the vapor phase of liquid nitrogen. Analytical flow cytometry was used to check the purity and quantity of each magnetically sorted T cell population. From each sorted fraction, genomic DNA was isolated and quantified by UV absorbance on a Nanodrop 2000c. This receptor was taken from a man aged 18 to 35 in good health. Some clones in this sample may be carry-over from other donors' samples. Specimen: naive CD4+ T cells from PBMCs. Read against the paper, the sample's cell subset or site label means: CD45RA+ positively selected.

The CDR3 protein: CASSGLEGLEQYF. The DNA sequence is given as TGTGCCAGCAGCGGACTAGAGGGCCTGGAGCAGTACTTC. The V gene is TRBV9 and the J gene is TRBJ2-7, with TRBD2 as a weak D call on 6 bases. Cut back by 3 bases and 7 bases, the V and J ends lie 14 bases apart. The germline V gene sets CDR1 to SGDLS and CDR2 to YYNGEE. The CDR3 runs 13 residues from the cysteine to the phenylalanine. Of the read, only the CDR3 DNA is kept; its 39 bases are in frame from base 1.